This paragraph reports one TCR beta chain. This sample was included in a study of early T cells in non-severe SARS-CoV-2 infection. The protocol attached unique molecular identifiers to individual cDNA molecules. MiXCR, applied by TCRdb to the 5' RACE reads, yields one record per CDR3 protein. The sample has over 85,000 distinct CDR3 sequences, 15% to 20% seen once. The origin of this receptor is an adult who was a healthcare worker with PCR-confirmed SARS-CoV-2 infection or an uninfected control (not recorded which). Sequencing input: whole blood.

The CDR3 protein is CASSLTPQLPNYEQYF. CDR3 coding DNA: TGTGCCAGCAGCCTAACCCCTCAACTCCCCAACTACGAGCAGTACTTC. V is TRBV7-6 and J is TRBJ2-7, with D hard to call. The CDR3 contains 16 residues. Per germline, CDR1 SGHVS and CDR2 FNYEAQ. The germline V and J ends were trimmed by 5 bases and 3 bases, with 20 bases remaining between them.